This note documents a single TCR beta chain sequence. Sample-barcoded 5' priming and a J-beta primer mix drove a second PCR of 7 to 11 cycles. Each cDNA was tagged by a template-switch adaptor containing 12 random nucleotides. Each CDR3 protein is one row after TCRdb ran MiXCR on the 5' RACE reads. This table holds approximately 820,000 distinct CDR3 sequences, more than 40% found once. There are 14 residues in the CDR3. Trimming removed 1 base at V and 0 bases at J, with 10 bases between. Germline V lookup: CDR1 DFQATT, CDR2 SNEGSKA (reference sequence). Drawing of peripheral blood yielded about 10 milliliters from each donor. The data were taken from a study of blood T cells in healthy people across ages.

The sequence came from a man between 60 and 75 years old in good health. The chain combines TRBV20-1 with TRBJ2-7; D possibly uses TRBD1 or TRBD2 (5 bases each). The sequenced material came from blood. CDR3 protein: CSARGTGLSYEQYF. The CDR3 DNA sequence: TGCAGTGCTAGAGGTACGGGGCTCTCCTACGAGCAGTACTTC.